This entry lists 25 T cell receptor beta chains sequenced from one sample in a study of T cells after yellow fever vaccination. TCRdb ran MiXCR on the 5' RACE reads and lists one entry per CDR3 protein. The profile shows fewer than 450,000 distinct CDR3 sequences, approximately 4% of them singletons. The sequenced sample was PBMCs, obtained 5 days after the yellow fever booster vaccination. Source of these receptors: a man aged 18 to 29 who received the YFV17D yellow fever vaccine.

The chain uses TRBV3-1 and TRBJ2-7; weak D call: TRBD1 (5 bases). V lost 6 bases and J lost 5, with 20 bases in between. Germline V gives CDR1 LGHDT, CDR2 YNNKEL (reference sequence). The CDR3 sequence is 15 residues long. CDR3 DNA sequence: TGTGCCAGCAGTGGGGCAAGTCTTATGTGGAACGAGCAGTACTTC. Translating gives CASSGASLMWNEQYF.

This clonotype occurred a few times. V is TRBV28 and J is TRBJ2-7, with 11 bases aligning to TRBD2. J gave up 7 bases and V 5 bases, and 19 bases lay outside the gene matches. The CDR3 contains 18 residues. In germline, CDR1 is MDHEN, CDR2 SYDVKM. The CDR3 here is CASSGGASGGYGLREQYV. DNA of the CDR3: TGTGCCAGCAGTGGGGGTGCTAGCGGGGGGTACGGACTACGGGAGCAGTACGTC.

This clonotype was found many times. The chain recombines TRBV5-1 with TRBJ2-2; D is unclear. V was trimmed by 4 bases and J by 2 bases, leaving 15 bases between them. Germline CDR1 reads SGHRS; CDR2 reads YFSETQ. The CDR3 runs to 16 residues. The CDR3 nucleotides are TGCGCCAGCAGCAAGGGCGCCGGGCTTAACACCGGGGAGCTGTTTTTT. Its protein is CASSKGAGLNTGELFF.

This clonotype occurred a few times. The rearrangement uses TRBV27 and TRBJ2-5; 12 bases agree with TRBD2. The V and J ends lost 2 bases and 6 bases, in that order; junction bases with no gene match: 10. The CDR3 length is 17 residues. The germline CDR1 and CDR2 sequences are MNHEY and SMNVEV (reference sequence). CDR3 nucleotides: TGTGCCAGCAGTTTAAGGTCTAGCGGGGGGGCCCTGAAGACCCAGTACTTC. Protein: CASSLRSSGGALKTQYF.

CDR3 in amino acids: CASSSLLGTGVFSPLHF. The CDR3 DNA follows: TGTGCCAGCAGTTCACTACTGGGGACAGGGGTATTTTCACCCCTCCACTTT. V gene TRBV27 combines with J gene TRBJ1-6, with 10 bases lining up with TRBD1. The germline gives CDR1 MNHEY, CDR2 SMNVEV (reference sequence). The CDR3 spans 17 residues. V trimming: 4 bases; J trimming: 9 bases; junction bases outside the gene matches: 12.

The table lists this clonotype with a few counts. Written as DNA, the CDR3 is TGTGCCATCAGCATTAGCGGGGGGGACGCAGATACGCAGTATTTT. It is translated as CAISISGGDADTQYF. The chain joins TRBV10-3 to TRBJ2-3; 11 positions match TRBD2. This CDR3 has 15 residues. CDR1 and CDR2 from the germline V gene are ENHRY and SYGVKD. The J segment lost 4 bases and the V segment lost 6 bases, leaving 6 bases of the junction unmatched.

In its sample, this clonotype was seen a few times. The chain is built from TRBV12-3 or TRBV12-4 and TRBJ2-2, with D possibly matching TRBD1 (6 bases). This CDR3 is 15 amino acids long. The V end was cut by 6 bases, the J end by 6 bases, with 17 bases between. The CDR3 DNA reads as TGTGCCAGCAGGCCCTGGCGGCAGGGGCCCGGGGAGCTGTTTTTT. Translation: CASRPWRQGPGELFF.

This clonotype was observed a handful of times. This chain uses TRBV4-1 with TRBJ1-5; D perhaps matches TRBD1 (6 bases). CDR3 length equals 17 residues. Trimming took 1 base from V and 4 from J, leaving 17 bases between them. Germline V gives CDR1 MGHRA, CDR2 YSYEKL. CDR3 sequence reads: CASSQGSGRGRNQPQHF. CDR3 coding DNA: TGCGCCAGCAGCCAAGGTTCGGGCAGGGGACGAAATCAGCCCCAGCATTTT.

The genes are TRBV7-9 and TRBJ2-5; perhaps D is TRBD1 or TRBD2 (5 bases each). Per germline, CDR1 SEHNR and CDR2 FQNEAQ (reference sequence). The CDR3 is 14 amino acids. Trimming took off 3 bases at V and 5 bases at J, with 13 bases between the two ends. The DNA of the CDR3 is TGTGCCAGCAGCTTTGGACGGGGCGGCGAGACCCAGTACTTC. Translated, it gives CASSFGRGGETQYF.

The V call is TRBV20-1, the J call TRBJ2-3; D call uncertain. In germline, CDR1 is DFQATT, CDR2 SNEGSKA (reference sequence). The CDR3 has 14 amino acids. Between the trimmed V and J ends, which lost 0 bases and 2 bases, there was a span of 9 bases. This chain's CDR3 is CSARDNRLTDTQYF. CDR3 bases: TGCAGTGCTAGAGATAATAGGCTCACAGATACGCAGTATTTT.

This clonotype turned up a few times. V and J are TRBV4-1 and TRBJ1-4, with D perhaps TRBD1 (5 bases). Trimming took 4 bases from V and 10 from J, leaving 25 bases between them. CDR1 is MGHRA, CDR2 YSYEKL, per germline. The CDR3 loop spans 17 amino acids. The CDR3 DNA reads TGCGCCAGCAGCCGGACAACCGCAGGGTTCTCCGCGGTAAAACTGTTTTTT. Amino acid sequence: CASSRTTAGFSAVKLFF.

This chain uses TRBV7-3 with TRBJ2-1, with a possible D match to TRBD1 (5 bases). The CDR3 length is 15 residues. From germline, CDR1 is SGHTA and CDR2 FQGTGA. The V end lost 2 bases, the J end lost 6 bases, and 14 bases lay between the germline ends. CDR3 sequence: CASSLGQGRGNEQFF. CDR3 sequence (DNA): TGTGCCAGCAGCTTAGGGCAGGGTAGGGGCAATGAGCAGTTCTTC.

V and J are TRBV4-1 and TRBJ2-5; D is possibly TRBD2 (6 bases). CDR3 length: 15 residues. Trimming took off 5 bases at V and 0 bases at J, with 13 bases between the two ends. Germline assignment: CDR1 MGHRA and CDR2 YSYEKL. The CDR3 here is CASSSTSHHQETQYF. The CDR3 nucleotides read TGCGCCAGCAGCTCCACTAGCCACCACCAAGAGACCCAGTACTTC.

This clonotype has ten or more counts. The V and J genes are TRBV4-1 and TRBJ1-5; D gene uncertain. This CDR3 is built from 15 residues. Looked up from germline, CDR1 is MGHRA and CDR2 is YSYEKL. V lost 0 bases to trimming and J lost 1 base, with 7 bases between them. CDR3 in amino acids: CASSQDGKSNQPQHF. CDR3 sequence (DNA): TGCGCCAGCAGCCAAGATGGCAAGAGCAATCAGCCCCAGCATTTT.

This clonotype was observed many times. The chain employs TRBV7-7 and TRBJ2-1; D unresolved. CDR3 length equals 15 residues. Per germline, CDR1 SSHAT and CDR2 FNYEAQ (reference sequence). This CDR3 is CARSLSGASYNEQFF. CDR3 DNA sequence: TGTGCTAGAAGCCTCAGTGGAGCCTCCTACAATGAGCAGTTCTTC. Supplemented by reference TRBV7-7 and TRBJ2-1, the full variable domain reads GAGVSQSPRYKVTKRGQDVTLRCDPISSHATLYWYQQALGQGPEFLTYFNYEAQPDKSGLPSDRFSAERPEGSISTLTIQRTEQRDSAMYRCARSLSGASYNEQFFGPGTRLTVL.

This clonotype was detected ten times or more. The rearrangement uses TRBV10-3 and TRBJ1-2; 10 nucleotides match TRBD1. Germline V gene sequence: CDR1 ENHRY, CDR2 SYGVKD. This CDR3 region has 13 residues. Germline trimming cut 6 bases from V and 2 bases from J; bases unmatched to any gene: 0. The CDR3 sequence is CAIRGQGNYGYTF. As DNA, the CDR3 is TGTGCCATCAGGGGACAGGGGAACTATGGCTACACCTTC.

The genes are TRBV20-1 and TRBJ2-6, with D uncertain. Looked up from germline, CDR1 is DFQATT and CDR2 is SNEGSKA (reference sequence). The CDR3 runs 15 residues. V was trimmed by 6 bases and J by 0 bases, leaving 12 bases between them. Here the CDR3 reads CSAFAASSGANVLTF. In DNA form, the CDR3 reads TGCAGTGCCTTCGCGGCCAGCTCTGGGGCCAACGTCCTGACTTTC.

At least ten counts were recorded for this clonotype. The rearrangement links TRBV20-1 to TRBJ2-5, with D perhaps matching TRBD1 (5 bases). Germline assignment: CDR1 DFQATT and CDR2 SNEGSKA (reference sequence). CDR3 length: 14 residues. The V and J ends lost 6 bases and 1 base respectively, with 15 bases between them. In DNA form, the CDR3 reads TGCAGTGCCCATGACCGGACAAGCCAAGAGACCCAGTACTTC. As protein: CSAHDRTSQETQYF.

This clonotype has at least ten counts. The CDR3 loop reads CASSLGGTGPQETQYF. CDR3 DNA sequence: TGTGCCAGCAGTTTAGGTGGGACAGGACCTCAAGAGACCCAGTACTTC. The chain couples TRBV28 to TRBJ2-5; 8 nucleotides match TRBD1. The trim removed 2 bases at V and 2 bases at J, leaving 7 bases unmatched. CDR1 and CDR2 from the germline V gene are MDHEN and SYDVKM. The CDR3 totals 16 residues.

There are many counts of this clonotype. The gene calls are TRBV12-3 or TRBV12-4 and TRBJ2-3, with 10 bases matching TRBD2. The ends lost 7 bases at V and 10 bases at J; junction bases unmatched: 5. The CDR3 has 12 amino acids. The CDR3 here is CASNLAGVAQYF. The CDR3 coding sequence is TGTGCCAGCAATCTAGCGGGGGTCGCGCAGTATTTT.

This clonotype was observed at least ten times. The chain links TRBV6-2 or TRBV6-3 to TRBJ2-7; unclear D gene. CDR1 is MNHEY, CDR2 SVGEGT, per germline. This CDR3 has 14 amino acids. Between the trimmed V and J ends, which lost 4 bases and 0 bases, there was a span of 10 bases. CDR3 amino acids: CASSSRRSSYEQYV. The DNA for the CDR3 is TGTGCCAGCAGTTCGAGGCGGAGCTCCTACGAGCAGTACGTC.

The J gene is TRBJ1-4, the V gene TRBV9; D not resolved. Trimming left V 4 bases short and J 3 bases short, with 16 bases between. This CDR3 is 16 amino acids long. Germline V gives CDR1 SGDLS, CDR2 YYNGEE. CDR3 loop: CASSSPDGRPNEKLFF. The CDR3 nucleotides read TGTGCCAGCAGCTCACCGGATGGACGCCCTAATGAAAAACTGTTTTTT.

This rearrangement joins TRBV4-1 to TRBJ2-6; D is ambiguous. The CDR3 covers 12 residues. V lost 10 bases to trimming and J lost 0 bases, with 4 bases between them. The germline CDR1 and CDR2 sequences are MGHRA and YSYEKL. CDR3 protein: CATLSGANVLTF. The CDR3 DNA sequence: TGCGCCACCCTCTCTGGGGCCAACGTCCTGACTTTC.

The V and J genes are TRBV12-3 or TRBV12-4 and TRBJ1-5; 7 bases agree with TRBD1. The J segment lost 0 bases and the V segment lost 7 bases, leaving 6 bases of the junction unmatched. CDR3 size: 15 residues. CDR3: CASTHRGLSNQPQHF. The CDR3 DNA reads TGTGCCAGCACCCACAGGGGCCTTAGCAATCAGCCCCAGCATTTT.

This clonotype has more than one count but fewer than ten. The chain uses TRBV25-1 and TRBJ2-3; possibly TRBD1 for D (5 bases). Germline lookup yields CDR1 MGHDK and CDR2 SYGVNS. The CDR3 loop spans 16 amino acids. V was cut by 5 bases and J by 1 base, with 16 bases left in between. CDR3 in DNA: TGTGCCAGCAGTACGGACATTGGGTACGGCACAGATACGCAGTATTTT. This encodes CASSTDIGYGTDTQYF.